These T cell receptor beta chains were read from a single sample in a study of blood T cell repertoires in COVID-19. The method was immunoSEQ multiplex PCR; TCRdb's version includes in-frame clones alone and lacks a portion of them. Among around 300,000 clones listed, over 80% were seen once. What was sequenced was PBMCs or T cells enriched from blood (not recorded which). The receptors shown here come from a man aged 30-40 years who had recovered from COVID-19. Both conserved end residues are part of each CDR3. The D gene is left open where the match is weak.

TRBJ1-1,15,.,TRBV19,TGTGCCAGTAGTATCTACAGGCTAGGGAGGACTGAAGCTTTCTTT,CASSIYRLGRTEAFF
TRBJ2-1,17,TRBD2,TRBV11-2,TGTGCCAGCAGCTTAGGGGTGTCTAGCGGGGCCTACAATGAGCAGTTCTTC,CASSLGVSSGAYNEQFF
TRBJ2-7,15,TRBD1,TRBV19,TGTGCCAGTCGGGGACAGGGGGTTTTATTGGACGAGCAGTACTTC,CASRGQGVLLDEQYF
TRBJ2-5,13,TRBD1,TRBV27,TGTGCCAGCAGGGGGACAGGGACGAAGACCCAGTACTTC,CASRGTGTKTQYF
TRBJ1-6,14,.,TRBV9,TGTGCCAGCAGCGTACGCAGGGATAATTCACCCCTCCACTTT,CASSVRRDNSPLHF
TRBJ1-6,17,TRBD1,TRBV28,TGTGCCAGCAGCAAATTATACCGGGGACAGGGAAATTCACCCCTCCACTTT,CASSKLYRGQGNSPLHF
TRBJ2-3,15,TRBD2,TRBV4-1,TGCGCCAGCAGCCAAGAGCGGGGGATACGGGATACGCAGTATTTT,CASSQERGIRDTQYF
TRBJ2-2,13,.,TRBV14,TGTGCCAGCAGCCAGGGGCGAACCGGGGAGCTGTTTTTT,CASSQGRTGELFF
TRBJ1-2,17,TRBD1,TRBV28,TGTGCCAGCAGCTACTCCCCCCGGACAGGGAGTAAAGGTGGCTACACCTTC,CASSYSPRTGSKGGYTF
TRBJ1-5,13,.,TRBV4-1,TGCGCCAGCAGCCAAGGGGAGTTTCAGCCCCAGCATTTT,CASSQGEFQPQHF
TRBJ2-5,15,.,TRBV2,TGTGCCAGCAGTGATGCCGGGGGGCAGGTGGAGACCCAGTACTTC,CASSDAGGQVETQYF
TRBJ1-1,15,.,TRBV6-2/TRBV6-3,TGTGCCAGCAGTTACTGGCTCGGGAGTCGCACTGAAGCTTTCTTT,CASSYWLGSRTEAFF